This T cell receptor beta chain stems from a study of cytomegalovirus exposure and HLA in healthy donors. Broader study findings: Most TCR sequences were seen very rarely across donors, but some public TCRs occurred in many.

The PCR employed 60 Vbeta primers together with 13 Jbeta primers. Only in-frame clones appear in the TCRdb table, and some are missing; sequencing was by immunoSEQ multiplex PCR. The repertoire holds fewer than 250,000 clones, with roughly 81% as singletons. V lost 2 bases to trimming and J lost 5 bases; unmatched junction nucleotides: 6. This CDR3 has 16 amino acids. Germline-derived CDR1 and CDR2 are SEHNR and FQNEAQ (reference sequence). Details on this clone: Its target is not known.

This TCR derives from a woman in her 30s in good health and CMV-seropositive. The chain is built from TRBV7-9 and TRBJ1-6; 7 nucleotides agree with TRBD1. The specimen was PBMCs. Here the CDR3 reads CASSLRGGGHNSPLHF. The DNA for the CDR3 is TGTGCCAGCAGCTTAAGAGGAGGGGGCCATAATTCACCCCTCCACTTT.